This is a list of T cell receptor beta chains from one sample in a study of blood T cell repertoires in COVID-19. Generated by immunoSEQ multiplex PCR, the TCRdb table keeps only in-frame clones and is missing some. The sample includes over 95,000 clones, approximately 81% of them seen just once. Material: peripheral blood. The source of these receptors is a man in his forties with acute or convalescent COVID-19. CDR3s include the opening cysteine and the closing phenylalanine or tryptophan. The D gene is left open where the match is weak. The size field is filled for only some rows; it gives once, few, many or a size class.

d_gene: TRBD1
j_gene: TRBJ1-2
abundance: -
v_gene: TRBV9
CDR3nt: TGTGCCAGCAGCGTGGGACAGGGGAATCGGTATGGCTACACCTTC
CDR3aa: CASSVGQGNRYGYTF

d_gene: -
j_gene: TRBJ2-3
abundance: -
v_gene: TRBV3-1/TRBV3-2
CDR3nt: TGTGCCAGCAGCCAAGAGGATATAGCGTTGAATTATGACACAGATACGCAGTATTTT
CDR3aa: CASSQEDIALNYDTDTQYF

d_gene: TRBD2
j_gene: TRBJ2-5
abundance: -
v_gene: TRBV18
CDR3nt: TGTGCCAGCTCACCACGAGGGGAGGGAACCCAGTACTTC
CDR3aa: CASSPRGEGTQYF

d_gene: TRBD1
j_gene: TRBJ1-1
abundance: -
v_gene: TRBV7-2
CDR3nt: TGTGCCAGCAGCAAAAGGCAGGGGGGGAACACTGAAGCTTTCTTT
CDR3aa: CASSKRQGGNTEAFF

d_gene: -
j_gene: TRBJ1-1
abundance: -
v_gene: TRBV6-2/TRBV6-3
CDR3nt: TGTGCCAGCAGTCGCCCCGGGACAAAAGTTAAAGGGGCTGAAGCTTTCTTT
CDR3aa: CASSRPGTKVKGAEAFF

d_gene: TRBD1
j_gene: TRBJ2-7
abundance: once
v_gene: TRBV4-1
CDR3nt: TGCGCCAGCAGCCGCCTACAGGGGGCTGGGTACGAGCAGTACTTC
CDR3aa: CASSRLQGAGYEQYF

d_gene: -
j_gene: TRBJ2-7
abundance: -
v_gene: TRBV19
CDR3nt: TGTGCCAGTAGTCAGGGGATTAGCTCCTACGAGCAGTACTTC
CDR3aa: CASSQGISSYEQYF

d_gene: -
j_gene: TRBJ2-7
abundance: -
v_gene: TRBV14
CDR3nt: TGTGCCAGCAGCCAAGAATTCACTTACGAGCAGTACTTC
CDR3aa: CASSQEFTYEQYF

d_gene: TRBD2
j_gene: TRBJ2-1
abundance: -
v_gene: TRBV5-1
CDR3nt: TGCGCCAGCAGACCCGAAGGAGGGCAGCGGGGGGACACCTACAATGAGCAGTTCTTC
CDR3aa: CASRPEGGQRGDTYNEQFF

d_gene: -
j_gene: TRBJ1-3
abundance: -
v_gene: TRBV19
CDR3nt: TGTGCCAGTAGTCCCGCCGGGGGAGTTGGAAACACCATATATTTT
CDR3aa: CASSPAGGVGNTIYF

d_gene: TRBD1
j_gene: TRBJ1-2
abundance: -
v_gene: TRBV6-5
CDR3nt: TGTGCCAGCAGTCCCTACAGGGGGCGGAATGGCTACACCTTC
CDR3aa: CASSPYRGRNGYTF

d_gene: TRBD1
j_gene: TRBJ1-5
abundance: -
v_gene: TRBV2
CDR3nt: TGTGCCAGGGGGACAGGGACACCCAATCAGCCCCAGCATTTT
CDR3aa: CARGTGTPNQPQHF

d_gene: -
j_gene: TRBJ1-4
abundance: -
v_gene: TRBV7-9
CDR3nt: TGTGCCAGCAGCCTAGACAGGTTTAATGAAAAACTGTTTTTT
CDR3aa: CASSLDRFNEKLFF

d_gene: -
j_gene: TRBJ2-5
abundance: -
v_gene: TRBV10-3
CDR3nt: TGTGCCATCAGCGGGAAGGGGGTTCAAGAGACCCAGTACTTC
CDR3aa: CAISGKGVQETQYF

d_gene: TRBD1
j_gene: TRBJ2-3
abundance: -
v_gene: TRBV7-2
CDR3nt: TGTGCCAGCAGCTTAAGGAGACAGGGGTCGAATACGCAGTATTTT
CDR3aa: CASSLRRQGSNTQYF

d_gene: -
j_gene: TRBJ1-1
abundance: -
v_gene: TRBV6-2/TRBV6-3
CDR3nt: TGTGCCAGCAGTTACCGGCGCGGCGGGGAGGCTTTCTTT
CDR3aa: CASSYRRGGEAFF

d_gene: -
j_gene: TRBJ2-7
abundance: -
v_gene: TRBV4-1
CDR3nt: TGCGCCAGCAGCCAATACCCTAGGAGCTCCTACGAGCAGTACTTC
CDR3aa: CASSQYPRSSYEQYF

d_gene: TRBD1
j_gene: TRBJ1-2
abundance: -
v_gene: TRBV7-2
CDR3nt: TGTGCCAGCAGCTCCCGATCGCCGGGACAGTTCTATGGCTACACCTTC
CDR3aa: CASSSRSPGQFYGYTF

d_gene: TRBD1
j_gene: TRBJ1-2
abundance: -
v_gene: TRBV11-2
CDR3nt: TGTGCCAGCAGCCCGGGACAGGGATATGGCTACACCTTC
CDR3aa: CASSPGQGYGYTF

d_gene: -
j_gene: TRBJ2-7
abundance: -
v_gene: TRBV19
CDR3nt: TGTGCCATTACGACAGGGGAGGGCTACTACGAGCAGTACTTC
CDR3aa: CAITTGEGYYEQYF

d_gene: -
j_gene: TRBJ1-5
abundance: -
v_gene: TRBV19
CDR3nt: TGTGCCAGTGGGCCAGGGGGCAATCAGCCCCAGCATTTT
CDR3aa: CASGPGGNQPQHF

d_gene: -
j_gene: TRBJ1-2
abundance: -
v_gene: TRBV19
CDR3nt: TGTGCCAGTAGTATCGGTTCTGGGCAGCTCTATGGCTACACCTTC
CDR3aa: CASSIGSGQLYGYTF

d_gene: -
j_gene: TRBJ2-7
abundance: -
v_gene: TRBV5-6
CDR3nt: TGTGCCAGCATGGACAGAGTGGGTTATGAGCAGTACTTC
CDR3aa: CASMDRVGYEQYF

d_gene: TRBD1
j_gene: TRBJ1-2
abundance: -
v_gene: TRBV12-3/TRBV12-4
CDR3nt: TGTGCCAGCAGTCTGGCACAGGGGGGAAGCTACACCTTC
CDR3aa: CASSLAQGGSYTF

d_gene: TRBD2
j_gene: TRBJ2-4
abundance: few
v_gene: TRBV7-3
CDR3nt: TGTGCCAGCAGCTTAGGCGGGAGCCAAAACATTCAGTACTTC
CDR3aa: CASSLGGSQNIQYF

d_gene: TRBD1
j_gene: TRBJ2-5
abundance: few
v_gene: TRBV30
CDR3nt: TGTGCCTGGAGCCGGGACAGACAAGAGACCCAGTACTTC
CDR3aa: CAWSRDRQETQYF

d_gene: -
j_gene: TRBJ1-4
abundance: -
v_gene: TRBV7-3
CDR3nt: TGTGCCAGCAGCGCAGGACAGAATGAAAAACTGTTTTTT
CDR3aa: CASSAGQNEKLFF

d_gene: TRBD2
j_gene: TRBJ2-1
abundance: -
v_gene: TRBV6-5
CDR3nt: TGTGCCAGCAGTTACTCGGGGCGGGAGTCCAATGAGCAGTTCTTC
CDR3aa: CASSYSGRESNEQFF

d_gene: -
j_gene: TRBJ1-6
abundance: few
v_gene: TRBV6-1
CDR3nt: TGTGCCAGCAGTGAAGAAAACTGGAGCTCCTATAATTCACCCCTCCACTTT
CDR3aa: CASSEENWSSYNSPLHF

d_gene: -
j_gene: TRBJ2-7
abundance: -
v_gene: TRBV15
CDR3nt: TGTGCCACCAGCAGTGACTTGGGGAGCTACGAGCAGTACTTC
CDR3aa: CATSSDLGSYEQYF

d_gene: -
j_gene: TRBJ2-7
abundance: -
v_gene: TRBV3-1/TRBV3-2
CDR3nt: TGTGCCAGCAGCCTGGGGCTGGGGGAGCAGTACTTC
CDR3aa: CASSLGLGEQYF

d_gene: -
j_gene: TRBJ2-2
abundance: -
v_gene: TRBV19
CDR3nt: TGTGCCAGTAGTTGGCAGGGTGGCACCGGGGAGCTGTTTTTT
CDR3aa: CASSWQGGTGELFF

d_gene: -
j_gene: TRBJ2-2
abundance: -
v_gene: TRBV18
CDR3nt: TGTGCCAGCTCCCGGACAGCGAACACCGGGGAGCTGTTTTTT
CDR3aa: CASSRTANTGELFF

d_gene: -
j_gene: TRBJ1-4
abundance: -
v_gene: TRBV5-1
CDR3nt: TGCGCCAGCAGCTTGGCATTCGACGGCGTTCACAGTAATGAAAAACTGTTTTTT
CDR3aa: CASSLAFDGVHSNEKLFF

d_gene: -
j_gene: TRBJ2-7
abundance: -
v_gene: TRBV7-3
CDR3nt: TGTGCCAGCAGCTTAAGCGACAGGTACTACGAGCAGTACTTC
CDR3aa: CASSLSDRYYEQYF